The T cell receptor (beta chain) under discussion was sequenced for a study of T cells in Graves' hyperthyroidism and ophthalmopathy. The germline CDR1 and CDR2 sequences are MDHEN and SYDVKM. Losses at the gene ends were 2 bases for V and 1 base for J; bases not matched to a gene: 8. The CDR3 consists of 17 residues. This clonotype was recorded at least ten times. The antigen is undetermined. Study findings and constraints: Ophthalmopathy, as predicted by the model, came a median 6.5 months after the prediction.

Amplification of TCR beta CDR3 regions was performed using RNA transcripts as template. HTBI primers were employed in a first-round RT-PCR of the TCR CDR3. TCRdb re-called the multiplex PCR reads with MiXCR, one entry per CDR3 protein. The sample records 350,000 or so distinct CDR3 sequences, roughly 20% being singletons. The chain joins TRBV28 to TRBJ2-5; TRBD2 matches 9 bases. Specimen: blood. The TCR was taken from a woman between 40 and 50 years old with Graves' ophthalmopathy. CDR3 region: CASSLGTSPTFQETQYF. CDR3 coding DNA: TGTGCCAGCAGTTTAGGGACTAGCCCAACTTTCCAAGAGACCCAGTACTTC.